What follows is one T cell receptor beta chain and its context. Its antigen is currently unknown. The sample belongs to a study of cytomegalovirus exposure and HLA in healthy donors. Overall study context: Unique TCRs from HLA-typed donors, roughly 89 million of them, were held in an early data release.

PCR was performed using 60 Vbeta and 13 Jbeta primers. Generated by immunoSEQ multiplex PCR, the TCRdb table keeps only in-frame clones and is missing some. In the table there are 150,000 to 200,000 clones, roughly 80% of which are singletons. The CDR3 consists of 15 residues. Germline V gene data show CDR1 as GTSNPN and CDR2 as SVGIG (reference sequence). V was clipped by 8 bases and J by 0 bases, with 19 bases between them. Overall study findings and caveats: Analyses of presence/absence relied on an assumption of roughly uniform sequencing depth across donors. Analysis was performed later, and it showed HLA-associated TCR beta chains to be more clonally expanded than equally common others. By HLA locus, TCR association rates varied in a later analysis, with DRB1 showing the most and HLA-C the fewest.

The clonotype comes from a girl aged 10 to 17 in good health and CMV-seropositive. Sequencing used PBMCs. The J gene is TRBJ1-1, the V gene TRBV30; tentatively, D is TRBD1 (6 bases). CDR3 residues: CAGEPGHIMNTEAFF. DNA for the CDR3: TGTGCCGGGGAACCGGGACACATAATGAACACTGAAGCTTTCTTT.